This T cell receptor beta chain originates from a study of tumor-infiltrating lymphocytes in primary liver carcinoma. Background on the study: Surgical resection was the treatment these patients received for primary liver carcinoma. With diameters of about 4 to 11 cm, tumors were stage T1-T3 N0M0.

Germline DNA was also extracted, with blood RNA taken from unsorted whole blood. Prior to the surgical procedure, 4 to 4.5 milliliters of peripheral blood were collected. The input was 500 ng total RNA; TCR beta cDNA was made from it with a constant-region primer. Three nested multiplex PCR rounds, a slightly modified ARM-PCR, produced the libraries for TCR beta. Rounds one and two of PCR, each of 10 cycles, were primed with TRBV1-TRBV30 forward primers and a C-beta reverse primer. TCRdb reprocessed the multiplex PCR reads via MiXCR and lists one record per CDR3 protein. This sample has fewer than 400,000 distinct CDR3 sequences; roughly 60% occur once, and the top ten carry 9% to 10%. The CDR3 is 15 residues long. Trimming pared 0 bases from V and 1 base from J, leaving 10 bases between.

The TCR was taken from a man between 40 and 49 years old with primary liver carcinoma and hepatitis B virus infection. The sequenced material came from peripheral blood. The rearrangement links TRBV6-7 to TRBJ2-7; possible D gene TRBD1, 5 bases. TRBV6-7 is an ORF, with its function uncertain. The CDR3 sequence: CASSYSDSLSYEQYF. CDR3 sequence (DNA): TGTGCCAGCAGTTACTCTGACAGCCTATCCTACGAGCAGTACTTC.